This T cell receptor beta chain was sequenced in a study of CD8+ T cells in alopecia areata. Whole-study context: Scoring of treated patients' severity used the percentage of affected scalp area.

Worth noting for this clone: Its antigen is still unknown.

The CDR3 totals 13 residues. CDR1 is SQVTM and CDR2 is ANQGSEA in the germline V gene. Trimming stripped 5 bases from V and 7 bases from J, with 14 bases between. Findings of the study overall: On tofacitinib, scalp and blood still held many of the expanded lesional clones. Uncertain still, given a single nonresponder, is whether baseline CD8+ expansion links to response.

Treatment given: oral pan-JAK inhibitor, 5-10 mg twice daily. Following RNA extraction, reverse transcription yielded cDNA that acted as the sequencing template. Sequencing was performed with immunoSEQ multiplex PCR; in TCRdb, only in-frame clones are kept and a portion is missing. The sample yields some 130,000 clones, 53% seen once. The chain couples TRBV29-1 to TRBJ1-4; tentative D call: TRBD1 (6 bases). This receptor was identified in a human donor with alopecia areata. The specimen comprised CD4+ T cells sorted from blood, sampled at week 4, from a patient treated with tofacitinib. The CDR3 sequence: CSVSTVGGEKLFF. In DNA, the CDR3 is TGCAGCGTTTCAACGGTAGGGGGTGAAAAACTGTTTTTT.